The clone carrying this T cell receptor (beta chain) is a singleton in its sample. Its target is unknown. This entry is derived from a study of shared clonotypes between healthy human individuals. Study results and limitations: In several donors, approximately 5% of naive CD4 clonotypes appeared in common. The expectation was that sequencing depth would affect clonotype sharing among donors.

Between the trimmed V and J ends, which lost 6 bases and 4 bases, there was a span of 6 bases. Germline V gives CDR1 SGHVS, CDR2 FNYEAQ. The CDR3 spans 11 residues. The method was immunoSEQ multiplex PCR; TCRdb's version includes in-frame clones alone and lacks a portion of them. The table has almost 700,000 clones, roughly 94% seen once. Naive CD8 cells lacked CD45RO and underwent positive selection for CCR7, leaving out terminally differentiated effector memory CD45RA+ cells. The source of this sequence is a young man in good health. The sample comprised naive CD8+ T cells sorted from blood. This chain connects TRBV7-6 to TRBJ1-2; no firm D call. This chain's CDR3 is CASREIYGYTF. The CDR3 nucleotides are TGTGCCAGCAGGGAGATCTATGGCTACACCTTC.